This TCR beta chain was found in a study of T-cell reconstitution after alpha-beta-depleted transplantation in children. In its sample, this clonotype was seen many times. Unique molecular identifiers tagged the TCRbeta library. In TCRdb, the PCR reads were re-called with MiXCR into one record per CDR3 protein. The table records 350,000 to 450,000 distinct CDR3 sequences, about a fifth of them present only once. CDR1 and CDR2 from the germline V gene are SQVTM and ANQGSEA. Trimming took off 3 bases at V and 12 bases at J, with 20 bases between the two ends. This CDR3 is 14 amino acids long. The V call is TRBV29-1, the J call TRBJ1-4; D is ambiguous. Sequencing was performed on PBMCs from the stem cell graft donor, taken from the stem cell graft. The sequence derives from a human donor who donated a stem cell graft to a child with acute myeloid leukemia. For the CDR3, the DNA is TGCAGCGTTGACCCAGGAGGGTCGGTACGGGAACTGTTTTTT. Translating it yields CSVDPGGSVRELFF.